The rows below give T cell receptor beta chains drawn from one sample of a study of graft-versus-host responses after intestinal transplantation. Some clones are missing from TCRdb's copy, which holds only in-frame ones; the method was immunoSEQ multiplex PCR. Of about 41,000 clones in the sample, 85% to 95% are singletons; the top ten hold 0.45% to 0.65%. Their specific antigens are unknown. This specimen consisted of unstimulated CD8+ T cells sorted from spleen or lymph node cells, obtained before transplant. All receptors derive from a human donor who was the organ donor for an intestinal transplant. CDR3s include the opening cysteine and the closing phenylalanine or tryptophan. The D gene is left open where the match is weak. Size values are once, few and many counts, or a class for expanded clones, and some rows have none.

j_call,d_call,v_call,clone_size,cdr3_nt,cdr3_aa
TRBJ1-4,.,TRBV4-3,few,TGCGCCAGCAGCCCGCGGGGACTGAGGAATGAAAAACTGTTTTTT,CASSPRGLRNEKLFF
TRBJ2-7,.,TRBV4-1,.,TGCGCCAGCAGCCAAGAGTCAGGGGCTGTTTACGAGCAGTACTTC,CASSQESGAVYEQYF
TRBJ1-4,.,TRBV19,.,TGTGCCAGTAGTATTTATTATAGTTGGGGTGAAAAACTGTTTTTT,CASSIYYSWGEKLFF
TRBJ2-5,TRBD1,TRBV23-1,.,TGCGCCAGCAGTCGGGACAGGGGGAAAGAGACCCAGTACTTC,CASSRDRGKETQYF
TRBJ1-2,.,TRBV4-1,.,TGCGCCAGCAGCCAAGCTACAGGGAAGGAGGGCTACACCTTC,CASSQATGKEGYTF
TRBJ2-1,.,TRBV11-2,.,TGTGCCAGCAGCTTAACTTCGTCGAGTAAATCCTACAATGAGCAGTTCTTC,CASSLTSSSKSYNEQFF
TRBJ1-1,.,TRBV6-1,.,TGTGCCAGCAGTCACAAATTACATGACACTGAAGCTTTCTTT,CASSHKLHDTEAFF
TRBJ2-7,.,TRBV7-6,.,TGTGCCAGCAGCACAGGACTAGACAGGGTAGCTTACGAGCAGTACTTC,CASSTGLDRVAYEQYF
TRBJ2-7,TRBD2,TRBV2,once,TGTGCCAGCAGTGAGGGAGGCTTTAGCGGGGGCGGTACCTACGAGCAGTACTTC,CASSEGGFSGGGTYEQYF
TRBJ2-7,.,TRBV6-6,.,TGTGCCAGCAGTTACTCGACGGGACTTTATGACGAGCAGTACTTC,CASSYSTGLYDEQYF
TRBJ2-1,.,TRBV19,.,TGTGCCAGTAGTATATCGGCTAGCTCCTACAATGAGCAGTTCTTC,CASSISASSYNEQFF
TRBJ1-6,.,TRBV10-1,.,TGCGCCAGCAGTGTGAGCTTTAATTCACCCCTCCACTTT,CASSVSFNSPLHF
TRBJ2-2,TRBD1,TRBV11-2,.,TGTGCCAGCAGCTGGACAGGGGGCAACACCGGGGAGCTGTTTTTT,CASSWTGGNTGELFF
TRBJ2-1,.,TRBV18,.,TGTGCCAGCTCACCCACAGGGTATGAGCAGTTCTTC,CASSPTGYEQFF
TRBJ1-2,TRBD1,TRBV7-9,.,TGTGCCAGCAGCTCGCCCGGGACAGGGGGCGACTATGGCTACACCTTC,CASSSPGTGGDYGYTF
TRBJ2-1,TRBD2,TRBV18,.,TGTGCCAGCTCAACCCCTAGCGGGGGGTCAAATGAGCAGTTCTTC,CASSTPSGGSNEQFF
TRBJ1-4,.,TRBV5-3,.,TGTGCCAGAAGCTTTCCCACCCGGGACGGAATCGAAAAACTGTTTTTT,CARSFPTRDGIEKLFF
TRBJ1-2,TRBD1,TRBV4-3,.,TGCGCCAGCAGCCTTACGACAGGGGTGATCTATGGCTACACCTTC,CASSLTTGVIYGYTF
TRBJ2-7,.,TRBV11-2,.,TGTGCCAGCAGCTTAGGTCACTCCTACGAGCAGTACTTC,CASSLGHSYEQYF
TRBJ1-5,TRBD1,TRBV2,.,TGTGCCAGCAGTGAGGACAGGGGAGGCAATCAGCCCCAGCATTTT,CASSEDRGGNQPQHF
TRBJ2-5,TRBD1,TRBV15,.,TGTGCCACCAGCAGCACGAGACAGGGGAGGGAGACCCAGTACTTC,CATSSTRQGRETQYF
TRBJ2-2,.,TRBV7-2,.,TGTGCCAGCAGCTTCCTTTTTGGGGGGGCCGTTCTTAGTCCCGGGGAGCTGTTTTTT,CASSFLFGGAVLSPGELFF
TRBJ1-2,.,TRBV4-1,.,TGCGCCAGCAGCCAAGAGCCAAGGGGTACCTATGGCTACACCTTT,CASSQEPRGTYGYTF
TRBJ1-1,TRBD1,TRBV10-2,.,TGCGCCAGCAGGCACAGGGGGAGTACTGAAGCTTTCTTT,CASRHRGSTEAFF
TRBJ2-3,TRBD2,TRBV5-6,.,TGTGCCAGCAGCTTAGGACTAGGGGCGGATACGCAGTATTTT,CASSLGLGADTQYF